Below are 5 T cell receptor beta chains sequenced from a single sample in a study of response to subunit inactivated influenza vaccine. Via MiXCR, TCRdb re-called the RT-PCR reads, giving one row per CDR3 protein. This sample has 150,000 to 200,000 distinct CDR3 sequences; about 12% occur once, and the top ten carry approximately 30%. These data were likewise used in another study, on T cells expressing NK-cell markers. This second study notes: UMI-tagged 5'RACE template switching yielded the TCR beta cDNA.

The sequencing used CD8+ T cells sorted from PBMCs, collected roughly 13 days after vaccination. These receptors came from a man in his fifties who received an inactivated influenza vaccine.

The gene calls are TRBV4-3 and TRBJ2-1; D perhaps matches TRBD1 (5 bases). The CDR3 has 16 residues. The V end was cut by 1 base, the J end by 0 bases, with 10 bases between. The germline gives CDR1 LGHNA, CDR2 YSLEER. The CDR3 loop reads CASSQGTPSSYNEQFF. In DNA, the CDR3 is TGCGCCAGCAGCCAAGGGACACCCAGCTCCTACAATGAGCAGTTCTTC.

The chain combines TRBV6-2 or TRBV6-3 with TRBJ2-3; D is uncertain. Germline-derived CDR1 and CDR2 are MNHEY and SVGEGT. V lost 0 bases, J lost 4 bases, and 5 bases lay in between. This CDR3 is 13 amino acids long. CDR3 region: CASSYSYADTQYF. Here the CDR3 DNA reads TGTGCCAGCAGTTACTCTTATGCAGATACGCAGTATTTT.

V is TRBV7-9 and J is TRBJ1-5; D uncertain. The CDR3 totals 12 residues. Germline V gives CDR1 SEHNR, CDR2 FQNEAQ (reference sequence). V gave up 4 bases and J gave up 5 bases, with 6 bases separating them. The CDR3 coding sequence is TGTGCCAGCAGCTCCGCGGATCAGCCCCAGCATTTT. This codes for CASSSADQPQHF.

The rearrangement joins TRBV6-5 to TRBJ2-1; D possibly corresponds to TRBD1 (5 bases). V was pared by 2 bases and J by 6 bases, with 11 bases between. The length of the CDR3 is 14 residues. Germline V gives CDR1 MNHEY, CDR2 SVGAGI. CDR3 DNA sequence: TGTGCCAGCAGTTACCTCGACAGATCCAATGAGCAGTTCTTC. Encoded protein: CASSYLDRSNEQFF.

V and J are TRBV6-5 and TRBJ1-1; no reliable D call. The CDR3 has 13 residues. The germline V and J ends were trimmed by 2 bases and 6 bases, with 10 bases remaining between them. Germline V CDR1 and CDR2: MNHEY, SVGAGI. CDR3 loop: CASSYGPGAEAFF. For the CDR3, the DNA is TGTGCCAGCAGTTACGGACCCGGGGCTGAAGCTTTCTTT.